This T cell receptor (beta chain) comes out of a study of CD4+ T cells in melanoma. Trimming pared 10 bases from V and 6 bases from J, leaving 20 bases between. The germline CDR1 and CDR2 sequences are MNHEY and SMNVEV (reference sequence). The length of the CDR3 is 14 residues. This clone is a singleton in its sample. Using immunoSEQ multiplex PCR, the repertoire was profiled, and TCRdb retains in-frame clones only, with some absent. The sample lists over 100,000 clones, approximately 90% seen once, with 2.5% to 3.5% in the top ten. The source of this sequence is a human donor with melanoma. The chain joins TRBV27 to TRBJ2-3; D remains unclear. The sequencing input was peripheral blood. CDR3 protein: CATTEKGPRDTQYF. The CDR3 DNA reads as TGTGCCACCACTGAGAAGGGCCCGAGGGATACGCAGTATTTT.